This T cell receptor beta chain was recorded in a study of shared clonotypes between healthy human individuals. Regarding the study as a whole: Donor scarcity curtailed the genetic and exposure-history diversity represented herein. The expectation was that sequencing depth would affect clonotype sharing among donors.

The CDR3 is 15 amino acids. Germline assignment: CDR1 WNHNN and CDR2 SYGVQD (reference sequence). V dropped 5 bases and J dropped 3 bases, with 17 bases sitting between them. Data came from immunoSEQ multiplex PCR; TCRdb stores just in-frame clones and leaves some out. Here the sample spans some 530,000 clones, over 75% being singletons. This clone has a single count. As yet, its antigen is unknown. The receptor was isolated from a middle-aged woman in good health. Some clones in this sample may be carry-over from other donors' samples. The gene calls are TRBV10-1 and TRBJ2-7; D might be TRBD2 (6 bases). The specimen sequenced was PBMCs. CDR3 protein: CASSTTRVVFYEQYF. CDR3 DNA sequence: TGCGCCAGCAGTACGACTAGAGTGGTTTTCTACGAGCAGTACTTC.